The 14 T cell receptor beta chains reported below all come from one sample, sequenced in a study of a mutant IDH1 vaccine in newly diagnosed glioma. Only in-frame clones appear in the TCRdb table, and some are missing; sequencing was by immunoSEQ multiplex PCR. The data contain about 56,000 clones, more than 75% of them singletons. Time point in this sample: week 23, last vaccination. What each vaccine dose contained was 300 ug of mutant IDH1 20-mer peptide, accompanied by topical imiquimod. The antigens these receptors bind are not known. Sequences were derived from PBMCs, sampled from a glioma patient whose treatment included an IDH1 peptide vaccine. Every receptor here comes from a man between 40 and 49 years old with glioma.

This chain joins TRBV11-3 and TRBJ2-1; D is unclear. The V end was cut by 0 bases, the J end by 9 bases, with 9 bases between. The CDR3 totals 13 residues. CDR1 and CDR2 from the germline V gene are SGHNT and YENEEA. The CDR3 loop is CASSLDPVGEQFF. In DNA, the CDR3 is TGTGCCAGCAGCTTAGATCCGGTTGGTGAGCAGTTCTTC.

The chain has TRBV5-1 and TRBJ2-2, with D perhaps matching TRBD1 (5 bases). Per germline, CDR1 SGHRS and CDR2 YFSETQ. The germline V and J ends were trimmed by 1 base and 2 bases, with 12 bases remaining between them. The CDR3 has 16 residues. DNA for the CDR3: TGCGCCAGCAGCTTGCAGGGTCGCCTAAACACCGGGGAGCTGTTTTTT. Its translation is CASSLQGRLNTGELFF.

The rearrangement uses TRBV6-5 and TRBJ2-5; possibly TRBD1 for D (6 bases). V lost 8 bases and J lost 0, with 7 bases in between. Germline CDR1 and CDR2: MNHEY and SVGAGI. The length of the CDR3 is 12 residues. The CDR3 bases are TGTGCCAGCTGGGACAACCAAGAGACCCAGTACTTC. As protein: CASWDNQETQYF.

CDR3 residues: CATSRGSGGTVEQYF. Written as DNA, the CDR3 is TGTGCCACCAGCAGAGGCTCAGGGGGTACTGTCGAGCAGTACTTC. The V gene is TRBV15, the J gene TRBJ2-7; 7 nucleotides line up with TRBD1. Germline values: CDR1 LNHNV, CDR2 YYDKDF (reference sequence). The CDR3 runs to 15 residues. V shed 1 base, J shed 6 bases, and the junction held 9 bases outside the gene matches.

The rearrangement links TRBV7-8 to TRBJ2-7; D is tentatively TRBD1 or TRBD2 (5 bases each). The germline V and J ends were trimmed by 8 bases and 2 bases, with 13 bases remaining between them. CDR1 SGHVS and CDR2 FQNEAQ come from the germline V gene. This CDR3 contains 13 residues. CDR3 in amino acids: CASCSLGAYEQYF. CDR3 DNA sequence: TGTGCCAGCTGCTCGCTGGGGGCCTACGAGCAGTACTTC.

This CDR3 reads CASSAGTGREKLFF. DNA of the CDR3: TGTGCCAGCAGCGCCGGGACAGGGCGGGAAAAACTGTTTTTT. The J gene is TRBJ1-4, the V gene TRBV6-5; 9 bases line up with TRBD1. Germline V lookup: CDR1 MNHEY, CDR2 SVGAGI. J gave up 8 bases and V 6 bases, and 7 bases lay outside the gene matches. The CDR3 consists of 14 residues.

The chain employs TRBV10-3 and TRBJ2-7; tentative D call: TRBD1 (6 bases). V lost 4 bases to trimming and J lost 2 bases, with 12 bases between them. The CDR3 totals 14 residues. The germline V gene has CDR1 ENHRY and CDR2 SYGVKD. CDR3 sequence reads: CAISALTGPYEQYF. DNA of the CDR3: TGTGCCATCAGTGCCCTGACAGGACCCTACGAGCAGTACTTC.

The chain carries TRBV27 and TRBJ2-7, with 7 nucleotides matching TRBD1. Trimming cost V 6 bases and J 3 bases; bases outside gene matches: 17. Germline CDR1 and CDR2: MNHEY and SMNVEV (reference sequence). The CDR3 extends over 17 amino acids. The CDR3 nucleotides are TGTGCCAGCAGGAGGGTAGACAGGGACCGTCTGGGCTACGAGCAGTACTTC. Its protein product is CASRRVDRDRLGYEQYF.

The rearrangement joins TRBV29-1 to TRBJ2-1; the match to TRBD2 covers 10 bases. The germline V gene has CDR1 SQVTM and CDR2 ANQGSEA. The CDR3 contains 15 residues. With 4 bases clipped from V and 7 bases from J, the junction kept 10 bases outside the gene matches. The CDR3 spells CSVVETSGLRNEQFF. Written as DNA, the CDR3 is TGCAGCGTTGTGGAGACTAGCGGGCTAAGGAATGAGCAGTTCTTC.

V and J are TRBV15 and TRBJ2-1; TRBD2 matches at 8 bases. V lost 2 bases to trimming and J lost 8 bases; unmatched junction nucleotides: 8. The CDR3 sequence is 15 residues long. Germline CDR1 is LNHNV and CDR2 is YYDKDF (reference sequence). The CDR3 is CATSRSSGSQDEQFF. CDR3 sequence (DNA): TGTGCCACCAGCAGATCCAGCGGGAGTCAGGATGAGCAGTTCTTC. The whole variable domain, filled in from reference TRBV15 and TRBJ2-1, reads DAMVIQNPRYQVTQFGKPVTLSCSQTLNHNVMYWYQQKSSQAPKLLFHYYDKDFNNEADTPDNFQSRRPNTSFCFLDIRSPGLGDTAMYLCATSRSSGSQDEQFFGPGTRLTVL.

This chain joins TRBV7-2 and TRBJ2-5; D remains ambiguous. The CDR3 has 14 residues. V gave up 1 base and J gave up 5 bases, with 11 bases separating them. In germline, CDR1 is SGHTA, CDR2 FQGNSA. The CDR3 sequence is CASSLVSVGETQYF. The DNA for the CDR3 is TGTGCCAGCAGCTTAGTTTCGGTAGGGGAGACCCAGTACTTC.

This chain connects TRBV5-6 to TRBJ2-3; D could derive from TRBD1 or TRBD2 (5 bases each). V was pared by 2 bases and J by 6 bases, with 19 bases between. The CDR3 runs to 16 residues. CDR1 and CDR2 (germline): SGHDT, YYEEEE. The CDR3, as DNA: TGTGCCAGCAGCTTAGGGACCAGCGACAGTCCCGATACGCAGTATTTT. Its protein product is CASSLGTSDSPDTQYF.

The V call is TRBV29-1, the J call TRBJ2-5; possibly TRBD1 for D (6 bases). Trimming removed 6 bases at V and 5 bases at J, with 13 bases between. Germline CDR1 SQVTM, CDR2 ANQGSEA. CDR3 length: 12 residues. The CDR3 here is CSVYRDKETQYF. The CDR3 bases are TGCAGCGTATACAGGGATAAGGAGACCCAGTACTTC.

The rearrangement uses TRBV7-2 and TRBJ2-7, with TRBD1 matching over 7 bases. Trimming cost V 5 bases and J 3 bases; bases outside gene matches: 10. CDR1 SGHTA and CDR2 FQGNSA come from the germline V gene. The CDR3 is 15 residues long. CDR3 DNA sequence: TGTGCCAGCAGCAACAACAGGGGTATTGTCTACGAGCAGTACTTC. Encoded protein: CASSNNRGIVYEQYF.